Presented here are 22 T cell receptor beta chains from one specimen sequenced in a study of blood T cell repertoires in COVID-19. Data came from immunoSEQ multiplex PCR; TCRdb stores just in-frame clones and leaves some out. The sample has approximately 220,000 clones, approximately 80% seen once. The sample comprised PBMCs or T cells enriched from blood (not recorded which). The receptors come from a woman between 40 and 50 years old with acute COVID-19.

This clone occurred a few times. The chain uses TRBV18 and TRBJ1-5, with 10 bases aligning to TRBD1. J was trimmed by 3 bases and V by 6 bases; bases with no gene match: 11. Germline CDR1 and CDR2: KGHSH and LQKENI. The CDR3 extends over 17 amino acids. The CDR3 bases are TGTGCCAGCTCCCCCGGGGACAGGGGCTTTTCCAATCAGCCCCAGCATTTT. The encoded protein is CASSPGDRGFSNQPQHF.

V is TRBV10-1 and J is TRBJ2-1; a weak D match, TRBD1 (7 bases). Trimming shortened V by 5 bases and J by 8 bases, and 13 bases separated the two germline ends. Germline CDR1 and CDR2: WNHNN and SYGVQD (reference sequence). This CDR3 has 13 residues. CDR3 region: CASSPPGGHEQFF. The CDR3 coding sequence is TGCGCCAGCAGTCCTCCAGGGGGGCATGAGCAGTTCTTC.

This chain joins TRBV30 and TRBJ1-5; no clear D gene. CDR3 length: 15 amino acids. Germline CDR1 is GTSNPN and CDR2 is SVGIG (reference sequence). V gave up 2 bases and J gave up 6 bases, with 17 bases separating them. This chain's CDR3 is CAWSRYESDGQPQHF. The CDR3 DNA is TGTGCCTGGAGTCGGTATGAGTCCGATGGTCAGCCCCAGCATTTT.

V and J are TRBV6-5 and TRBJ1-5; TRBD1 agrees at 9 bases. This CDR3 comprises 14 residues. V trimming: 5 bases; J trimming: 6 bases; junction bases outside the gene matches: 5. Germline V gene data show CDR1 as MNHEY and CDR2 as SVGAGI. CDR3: CASSPQGAVQPQHF. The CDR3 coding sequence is TGTGCCAGCAGTCCACAGGGGGCGGTTCAGCCCCAGCATTTT.

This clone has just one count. CDR3 in DNA: TGCGCCAGCAGCAAGGGGACAGGGGCTGATGAAAAACTGTTTTTT. Translated, it gives CASSKGTGADEKLFF. The genes are TRBV4-3 and TRBJ1-4; 10 bases map to TRBD1. The CDR3 runs 15 residues. Trimming took 5 bases from V and 6 from J; bases not matched to a gene: 6. In germline, CDR1 is LGHNA, CDR2 YSLEER.

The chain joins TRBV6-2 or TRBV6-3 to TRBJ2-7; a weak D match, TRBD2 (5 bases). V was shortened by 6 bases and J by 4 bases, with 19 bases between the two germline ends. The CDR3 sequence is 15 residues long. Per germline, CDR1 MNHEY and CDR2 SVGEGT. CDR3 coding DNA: TGTGCCAGCAGCCTGGACTCCTTTCCCCAGTACGAGCAGTACTTC. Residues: CASSLDSFPQYEQYF.

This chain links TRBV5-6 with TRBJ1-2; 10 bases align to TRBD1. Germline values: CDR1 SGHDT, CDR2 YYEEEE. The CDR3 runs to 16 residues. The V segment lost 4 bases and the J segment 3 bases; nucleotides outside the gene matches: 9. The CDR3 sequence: CASSPQGQGVDYGYTF. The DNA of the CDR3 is TGTGCCAGCAGCCCACAAGGACAGGGGGTTGACTATGGCTACACCTTC.

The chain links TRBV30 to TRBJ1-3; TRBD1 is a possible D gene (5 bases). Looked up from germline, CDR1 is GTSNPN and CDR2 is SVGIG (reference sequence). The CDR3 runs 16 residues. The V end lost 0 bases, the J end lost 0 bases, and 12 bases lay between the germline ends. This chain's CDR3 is CAWSVWGGVSGNTIYF. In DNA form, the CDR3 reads TGTGCCTGGAGTGTATGGGGCGGGGTCTCTGGAAACACCATATATTTT.

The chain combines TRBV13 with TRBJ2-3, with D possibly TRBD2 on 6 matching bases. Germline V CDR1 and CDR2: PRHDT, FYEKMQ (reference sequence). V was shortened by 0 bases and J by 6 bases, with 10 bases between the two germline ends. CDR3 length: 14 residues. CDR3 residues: CASSLGASVDTQYF. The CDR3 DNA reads TGTGCCAGCAGCTTAGGAGCTAGCGTGGATACGCAGTATTTT.

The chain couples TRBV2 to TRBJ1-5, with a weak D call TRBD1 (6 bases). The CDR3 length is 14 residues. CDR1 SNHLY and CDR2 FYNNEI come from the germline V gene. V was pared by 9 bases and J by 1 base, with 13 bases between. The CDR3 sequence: CASGGGGSNQPQHF. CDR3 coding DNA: TGTGCCAGTGGGGGGGGCGGAAGCAATCAGCCCCAGCATTTT.

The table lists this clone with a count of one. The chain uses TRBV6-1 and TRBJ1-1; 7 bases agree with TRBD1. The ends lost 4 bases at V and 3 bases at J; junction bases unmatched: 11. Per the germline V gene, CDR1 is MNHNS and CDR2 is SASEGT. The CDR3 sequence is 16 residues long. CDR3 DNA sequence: TGTGCCAGCAGTGGAGACAGGGCAGGGGGGTACACTGAAGCTTTCTTT. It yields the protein CASSGDRAGGYTEAFF.

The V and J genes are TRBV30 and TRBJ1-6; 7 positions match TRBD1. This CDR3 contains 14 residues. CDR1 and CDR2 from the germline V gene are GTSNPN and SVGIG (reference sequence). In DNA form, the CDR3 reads TGTGCTTCAAACCCGGGACAGTATAATTCACCCCTCCACTTT. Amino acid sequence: CASNPGQYNSPLHF.

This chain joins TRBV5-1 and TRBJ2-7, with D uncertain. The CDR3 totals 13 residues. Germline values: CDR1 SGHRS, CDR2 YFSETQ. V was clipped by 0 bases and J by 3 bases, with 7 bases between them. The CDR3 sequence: CASSLDRNYEQYF. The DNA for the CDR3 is TGCGCCAGCAGCTTGGACAGAAACTACGAGCAGTACTTC.

CDR3 DNA sequence: TGCGCCAGCAGTACAGAACCGGGACTCAAGGGGAGGACCCAGTACTTC. Its translation is CASSTEPGLKGRTQYF. The rearrangement links TRBV5-1 to TRBJ2-5, with D possibly being TRBD2 (6 bases). Trimming took off 5 bases at V and 7 bases at J, with 24 bases between the two ends. Germline V gene data show CDR1 as SGHRS and CDR2 as YFSETQ. This CDR3 is 16 amino acids long.

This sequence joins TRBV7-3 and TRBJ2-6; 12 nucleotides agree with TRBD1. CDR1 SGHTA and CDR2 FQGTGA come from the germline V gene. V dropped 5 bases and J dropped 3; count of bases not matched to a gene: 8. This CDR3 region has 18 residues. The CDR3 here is CASSTPGQGAIGANVLTF. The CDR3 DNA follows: TGTGCCAGCAGCACCCCGGGACAGGGGGCCATTGGGGCCAACGTCCTGACTTTC.

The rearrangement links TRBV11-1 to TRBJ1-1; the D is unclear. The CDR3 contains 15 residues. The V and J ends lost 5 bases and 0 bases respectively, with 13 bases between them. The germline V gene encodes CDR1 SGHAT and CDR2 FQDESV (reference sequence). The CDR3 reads CASSRQAGLNTEAFF. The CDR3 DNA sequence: TGTGCCAGCAGCCGCCAGGCCGGATTGAACACTGAAGCTTTCTTT.

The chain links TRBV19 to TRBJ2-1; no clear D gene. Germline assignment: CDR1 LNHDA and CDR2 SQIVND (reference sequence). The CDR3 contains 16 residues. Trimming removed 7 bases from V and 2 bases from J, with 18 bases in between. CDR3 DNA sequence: TGTGCCAGTAAAATGGGCACAGTGTTAACCTACAATGAGCAGTTCTTC. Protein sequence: CASKMGTVLTYNEQFF.

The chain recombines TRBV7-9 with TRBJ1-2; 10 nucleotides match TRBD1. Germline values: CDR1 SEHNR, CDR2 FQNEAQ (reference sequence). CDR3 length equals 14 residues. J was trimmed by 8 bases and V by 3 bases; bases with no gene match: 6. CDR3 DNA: TGTGCCAGCAGCTTGGGACAGGGGAGTCGGGGCTACACCTTC. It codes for CASSLGQGSRGYTF.

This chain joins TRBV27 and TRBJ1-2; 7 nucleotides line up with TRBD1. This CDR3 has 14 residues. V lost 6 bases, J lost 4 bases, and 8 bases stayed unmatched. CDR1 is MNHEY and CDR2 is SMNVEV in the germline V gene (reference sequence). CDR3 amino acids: CASRNRDSFYGYTF. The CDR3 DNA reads TGTGCCAGCAGAAACCGGGACAGCTTCTATGGCTACACCTTC.

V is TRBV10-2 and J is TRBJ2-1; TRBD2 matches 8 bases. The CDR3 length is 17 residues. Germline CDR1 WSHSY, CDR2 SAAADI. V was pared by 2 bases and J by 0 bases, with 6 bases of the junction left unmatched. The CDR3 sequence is CASSEVGSGGSYNEQFF. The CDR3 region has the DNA TGCGCCAGCAGTGAGGTTGGCAGCGGGGGCTCCTACAATGAGCAGTTCTTC.

The CDR3 protein is CASSGRGGNQPQHF. The CDR3, as DNA: TGTGCCAGCAGCGGTCGGGGAGGCAATCAGCCCCAGCATTTT. The chain recombines TRBV2 with TRBJ1-5; D unresolved. With 6 bases removed from V and 2 bases from J, the gap between germline ends came to 11 bases. Germline V CDR1 and CDR2: SNHLY, FYNNEI. The CDR3 contains 14 residues.

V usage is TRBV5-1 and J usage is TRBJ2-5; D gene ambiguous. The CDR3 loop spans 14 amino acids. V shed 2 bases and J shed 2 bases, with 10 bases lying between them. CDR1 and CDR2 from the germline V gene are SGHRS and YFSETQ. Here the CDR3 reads CASSLEHWQETQYF. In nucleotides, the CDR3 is TGCGCCAGCAGCTTAGAGCATTGGCAAGAGACCCAGTACTTC.